This T cell receptor (beta chain) appears in the sequencing data of a study of human T cells and chemical hapten exposure. Study information: Once 0.01% DPC had been applied to the upper back by patch test, readings were taken at 6 days. Per-sample TCR yields varied mainly from small pooled library volume differences.

This clonotype was picked up many times. Described time point: patch test 1, 2 weeks after DPC sensitization. The treatment here: therapeutic diphenylcyclopropenone sensitization with weekly scalp DPC. TCRdb re-called the RACE reads through MiXCR, storing one row per CDR3 protein. Of 380,000 or so distinct CDR3 sequences listed, around 5% were seen once; the top ten hold approximately 2.5%. The sample in question was whole blood, obtained in connection with sensitization to the hapten diphenylcyclopropenone (DPC). This receptor was identified in a woman aged 50 to 60 with alopecia areata. Some clones in this sample may be carry-over from other donors' samples.

DNA for the CDR3: TGTGCCAGCAGTTTAATCCGAAACACCATATATTTT. Protein: CASSLIRNTIYF. The rearrangement joins TRBV12-3 or TRBV12-4 to TRBJ1-3; D is unresolved. Trimming removed 2 bases from V and 5 bases from J, with 4 bases in between. The CDR3 totals 12 residues.